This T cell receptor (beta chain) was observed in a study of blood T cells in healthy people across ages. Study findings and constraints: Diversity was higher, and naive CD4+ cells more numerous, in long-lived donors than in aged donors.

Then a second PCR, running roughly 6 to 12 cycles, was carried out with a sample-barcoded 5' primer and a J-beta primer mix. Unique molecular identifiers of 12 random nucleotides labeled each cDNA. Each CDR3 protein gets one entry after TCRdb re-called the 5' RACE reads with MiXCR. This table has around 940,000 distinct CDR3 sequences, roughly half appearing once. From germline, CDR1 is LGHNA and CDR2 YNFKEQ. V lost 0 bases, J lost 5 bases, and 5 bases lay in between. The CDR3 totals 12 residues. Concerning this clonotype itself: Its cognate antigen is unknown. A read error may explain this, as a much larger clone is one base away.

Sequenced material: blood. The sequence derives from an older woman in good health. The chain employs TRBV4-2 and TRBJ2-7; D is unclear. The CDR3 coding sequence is TGTGCCAGCAGCCAAGATAGCCACGAGCAGTACTTC. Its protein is CASSQDSHEQYF.